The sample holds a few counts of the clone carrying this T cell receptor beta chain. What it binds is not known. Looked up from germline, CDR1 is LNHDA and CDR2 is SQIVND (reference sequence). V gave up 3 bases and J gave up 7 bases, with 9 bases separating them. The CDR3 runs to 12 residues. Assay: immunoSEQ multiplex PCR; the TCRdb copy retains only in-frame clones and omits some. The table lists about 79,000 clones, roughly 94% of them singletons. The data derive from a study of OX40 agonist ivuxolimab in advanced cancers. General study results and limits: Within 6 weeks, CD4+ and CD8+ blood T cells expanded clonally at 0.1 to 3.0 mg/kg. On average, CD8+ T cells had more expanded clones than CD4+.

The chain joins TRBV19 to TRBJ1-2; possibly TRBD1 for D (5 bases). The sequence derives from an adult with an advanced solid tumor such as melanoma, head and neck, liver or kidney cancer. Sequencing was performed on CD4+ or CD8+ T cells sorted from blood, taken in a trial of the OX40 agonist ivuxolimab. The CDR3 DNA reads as TGTGCCAGTAGTATCGGGGGTACTGGCTACACCTTC. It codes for CASSIGGTGYTF.